This T cell receptor beta chain was found in a study of T cells in Graves' hyperthyroidism and ophthalmopathy. From RNA transcripts, TCR beta CDR3 regions were amplified. Initially, a first-round RT-PCR of the TCR CDR3 employed the HTBI primer set. MiXCR was run by TCRdb on the multiplex PCR reads, yielding one entry per CDR3 protein. Counted here are fewer than 25,000 distinct CDR3 sequences, roughly 49% occurring once; the ten biggest clones make up around 23%. The CDR3 sequence is 18 residues long. Germline V gene data show CDR1 as SNHLY and CDR2 as FYNNEI. V dropped 7 bases and J dropped 3; count of bases not matched to a gene: 13. Remarks on this clonotype: Its specificity is unknown.

The study's findings and limits: In blood, most of the thyroid clonotypes expanded above 0.001 were also present. It was a median approximately 6.9 months before onset that the model predicted ophthalmopathy.

Patients with uncontrolled infections, other autoimmune diseases, pregnancy or lactation were excluded. The rearrangement links TRBV2 to TRBJ2-2; TRBD2 aligns across 11 bases. Sequenced sample: blood. The clonotype was recovered from a woman aged 40 to 50 with Graves' hyperthyroidism that later progressed to Graves' ophthalmopathy. CDR3 sequence (DNA): TGTGCCAGCAAGGGGAGCCAAGGACTAGCGGGCGACACCGGGGAGCTGTTTTTT. Protein product: CASKGSQGLAGDTGELFF.